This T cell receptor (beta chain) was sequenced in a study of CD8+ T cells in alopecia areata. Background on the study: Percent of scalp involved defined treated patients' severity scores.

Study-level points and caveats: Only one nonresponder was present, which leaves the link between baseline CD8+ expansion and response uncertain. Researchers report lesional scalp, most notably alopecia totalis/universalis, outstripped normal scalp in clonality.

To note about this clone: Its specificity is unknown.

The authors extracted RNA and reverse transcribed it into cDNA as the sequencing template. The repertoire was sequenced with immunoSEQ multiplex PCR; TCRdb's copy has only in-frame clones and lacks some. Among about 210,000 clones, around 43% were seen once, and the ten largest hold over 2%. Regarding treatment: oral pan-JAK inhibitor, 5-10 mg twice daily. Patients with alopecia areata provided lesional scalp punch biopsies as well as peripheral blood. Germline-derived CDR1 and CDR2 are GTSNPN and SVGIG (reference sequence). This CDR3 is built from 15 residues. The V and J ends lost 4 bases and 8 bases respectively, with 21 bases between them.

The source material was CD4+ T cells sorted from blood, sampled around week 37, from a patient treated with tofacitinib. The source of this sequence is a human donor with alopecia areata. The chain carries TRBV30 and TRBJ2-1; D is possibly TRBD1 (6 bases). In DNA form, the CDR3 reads TGTGCCTGGAACCGAGGGGGACCCAACCAGGATGAGCAGTTCTTC. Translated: CAWNRGGPNQDEQFF.